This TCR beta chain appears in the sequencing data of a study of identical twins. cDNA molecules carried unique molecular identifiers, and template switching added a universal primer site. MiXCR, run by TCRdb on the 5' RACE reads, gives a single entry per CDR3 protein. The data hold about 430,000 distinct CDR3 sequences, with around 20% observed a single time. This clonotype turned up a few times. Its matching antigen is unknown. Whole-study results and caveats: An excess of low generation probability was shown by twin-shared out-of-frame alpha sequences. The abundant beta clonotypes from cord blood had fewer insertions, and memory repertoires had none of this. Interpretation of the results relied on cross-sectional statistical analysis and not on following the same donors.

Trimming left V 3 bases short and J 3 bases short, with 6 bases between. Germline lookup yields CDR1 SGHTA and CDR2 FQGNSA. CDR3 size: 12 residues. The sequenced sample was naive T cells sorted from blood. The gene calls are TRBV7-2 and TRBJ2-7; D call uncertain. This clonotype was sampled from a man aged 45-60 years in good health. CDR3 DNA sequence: TGTGCCAGCAGCTTCGGGTACTACGAGCAGTACTTC. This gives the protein CASSFGYYEQYF.